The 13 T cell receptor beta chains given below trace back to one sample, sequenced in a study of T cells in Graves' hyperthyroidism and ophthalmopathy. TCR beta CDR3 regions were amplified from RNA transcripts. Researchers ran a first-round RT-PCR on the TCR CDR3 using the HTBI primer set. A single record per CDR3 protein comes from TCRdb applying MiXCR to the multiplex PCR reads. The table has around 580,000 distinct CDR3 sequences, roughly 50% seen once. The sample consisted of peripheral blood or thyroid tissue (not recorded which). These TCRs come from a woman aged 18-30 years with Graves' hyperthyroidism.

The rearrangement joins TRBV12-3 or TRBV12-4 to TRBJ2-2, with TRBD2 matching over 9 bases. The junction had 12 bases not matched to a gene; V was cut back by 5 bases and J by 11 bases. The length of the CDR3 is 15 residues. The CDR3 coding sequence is TGTGCCAGCAGTGAGGTCGGCGGGAGGGCCCGTGAGCTGTTTTTT. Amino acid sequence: CASSEVGGRARELFF.

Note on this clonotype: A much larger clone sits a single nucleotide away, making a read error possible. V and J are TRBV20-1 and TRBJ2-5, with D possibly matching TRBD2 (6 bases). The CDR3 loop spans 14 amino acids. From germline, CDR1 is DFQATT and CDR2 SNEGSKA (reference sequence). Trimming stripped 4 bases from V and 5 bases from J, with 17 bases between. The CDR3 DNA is TGCAGTGCTAATAGCGGCCTAGTGGTGGAGACCCAGTACTTC. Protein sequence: CSANSGLVVETQYF.

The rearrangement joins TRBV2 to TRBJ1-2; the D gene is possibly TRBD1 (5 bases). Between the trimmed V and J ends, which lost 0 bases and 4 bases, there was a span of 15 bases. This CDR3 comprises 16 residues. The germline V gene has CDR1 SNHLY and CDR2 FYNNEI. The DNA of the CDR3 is TGTGCCAGCAGTGAAGCGGGGCTCGGGGGTCTCTATGGCTACACCTTC. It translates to CASSEAGLGGLYGYTF.

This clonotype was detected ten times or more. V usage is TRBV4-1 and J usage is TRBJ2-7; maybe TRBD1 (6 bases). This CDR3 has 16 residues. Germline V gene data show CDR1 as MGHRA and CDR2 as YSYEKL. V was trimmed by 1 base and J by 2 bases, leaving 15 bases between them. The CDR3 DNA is TGCGCCAGCAGCCAAGGGGAAACAGGGTACCCCTACGAGCAGTACTTC. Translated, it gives CASSQGETGYPYEQYF.

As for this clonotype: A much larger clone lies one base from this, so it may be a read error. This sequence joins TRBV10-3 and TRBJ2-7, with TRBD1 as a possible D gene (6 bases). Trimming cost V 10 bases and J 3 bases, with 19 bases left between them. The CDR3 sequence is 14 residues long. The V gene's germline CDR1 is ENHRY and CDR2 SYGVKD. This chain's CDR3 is CASSLFQGNYEQYF. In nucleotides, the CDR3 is TGTGCCAGCAGCCTTTTCCAGGGGAACTACGAGCAGTACTTC.

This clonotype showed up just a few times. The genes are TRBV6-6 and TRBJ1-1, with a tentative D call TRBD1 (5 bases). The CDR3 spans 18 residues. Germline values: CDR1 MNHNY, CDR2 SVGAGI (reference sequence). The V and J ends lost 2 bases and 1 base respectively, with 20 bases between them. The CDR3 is CASSYLGGVRGTNTEAFF. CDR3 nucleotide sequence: TGTGCCAGCAGTTACCTCGGAGGAGTCAGAGGGACGAACACTGAAGCTTTCTTT.

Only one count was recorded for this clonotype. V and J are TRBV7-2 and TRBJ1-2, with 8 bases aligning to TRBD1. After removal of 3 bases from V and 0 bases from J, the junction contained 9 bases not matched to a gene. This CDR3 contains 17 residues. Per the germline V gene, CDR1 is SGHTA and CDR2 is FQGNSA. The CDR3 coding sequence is TGTGCCAGCAGCTTGGCCGACAGGGGAAGCGCTAACTATGGCTACACCTTC. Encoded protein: CASSLADRGSANYGYTF.

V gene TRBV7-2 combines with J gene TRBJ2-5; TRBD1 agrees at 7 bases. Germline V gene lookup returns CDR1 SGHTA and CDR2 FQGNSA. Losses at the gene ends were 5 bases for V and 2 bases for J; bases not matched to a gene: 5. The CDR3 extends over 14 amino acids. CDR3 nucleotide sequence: TGTGCCAGCAGCATGACGGGACAGCAAGAGACCCAGTACTTC. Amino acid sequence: CASSMTGQQETQYF.

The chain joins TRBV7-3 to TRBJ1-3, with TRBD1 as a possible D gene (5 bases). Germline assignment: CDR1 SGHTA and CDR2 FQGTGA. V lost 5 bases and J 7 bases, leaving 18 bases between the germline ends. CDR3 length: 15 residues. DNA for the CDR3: TGTGCCAGCAGCCCCCGGGGCGAAGTTGGGAACACCATATATTTT. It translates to CASSPRGEVGNTIYF.

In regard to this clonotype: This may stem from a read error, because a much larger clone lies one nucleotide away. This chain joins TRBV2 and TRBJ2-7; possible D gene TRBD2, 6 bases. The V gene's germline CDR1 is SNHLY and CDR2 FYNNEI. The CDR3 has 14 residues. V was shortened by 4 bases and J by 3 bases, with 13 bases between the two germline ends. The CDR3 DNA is TGTGCCAGCAGTGTGTTAGCGGAGGGCTACGAGCAGTACTTC. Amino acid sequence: CASSVLAEGYEQYF.

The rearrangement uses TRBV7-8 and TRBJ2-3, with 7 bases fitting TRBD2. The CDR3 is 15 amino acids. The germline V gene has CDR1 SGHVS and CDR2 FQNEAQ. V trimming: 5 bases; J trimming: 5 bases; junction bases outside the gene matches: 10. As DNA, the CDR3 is TGTGCCAGCAGCACGGGACTATCTCCACTAGATACGCAGTATTTT. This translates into CASSTGLSPLDTQYF.

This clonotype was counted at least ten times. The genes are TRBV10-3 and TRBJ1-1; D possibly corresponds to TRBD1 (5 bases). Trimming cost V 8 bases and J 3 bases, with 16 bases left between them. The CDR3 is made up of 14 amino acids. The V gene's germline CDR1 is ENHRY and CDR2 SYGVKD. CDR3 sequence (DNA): TGTGCCATCGGGTCAGGGATGTGGGACACTGAAGCTTTCTTT. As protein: CAIGSGMWDTEAFF.

This CDR3 reads CASSSGLAGEGFAYNEQFF. The CDR3 coding sequence is TGTGCCAGCAGCTCGGGACTAGCGGGAGAGGGGTTTGCGTACAATGAGCAGTTCTTC. This rearrangement joins TRBV13 to TRBJ2-1, with 14 bases identical to TRBD2. Germline values: CDR1 PRHDT, CDR2 FYEKMQ (reference sequence). This CDR3 spans 19 amino acids. V shed 4 bases, J shed 4 bases, and the junction held 12 bases outside the gene matches.